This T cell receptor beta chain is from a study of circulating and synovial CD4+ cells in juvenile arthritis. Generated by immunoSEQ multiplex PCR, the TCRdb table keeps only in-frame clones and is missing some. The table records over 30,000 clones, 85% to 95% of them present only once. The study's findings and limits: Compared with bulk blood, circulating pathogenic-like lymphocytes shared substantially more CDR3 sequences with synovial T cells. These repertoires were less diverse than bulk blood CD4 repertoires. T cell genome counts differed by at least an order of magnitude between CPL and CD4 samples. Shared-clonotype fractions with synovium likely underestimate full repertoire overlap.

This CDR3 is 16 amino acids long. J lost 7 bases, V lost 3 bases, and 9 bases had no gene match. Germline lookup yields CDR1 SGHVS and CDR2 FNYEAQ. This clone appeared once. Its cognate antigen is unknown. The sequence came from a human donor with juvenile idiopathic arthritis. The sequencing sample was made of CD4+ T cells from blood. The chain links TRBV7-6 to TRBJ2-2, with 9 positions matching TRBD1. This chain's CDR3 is CASSFLEQGASGELFF. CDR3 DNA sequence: TGTGCCAGCAGCTTTCTCGAACAGGGGGCGAGCGGGGAGCTGTTTTTT.